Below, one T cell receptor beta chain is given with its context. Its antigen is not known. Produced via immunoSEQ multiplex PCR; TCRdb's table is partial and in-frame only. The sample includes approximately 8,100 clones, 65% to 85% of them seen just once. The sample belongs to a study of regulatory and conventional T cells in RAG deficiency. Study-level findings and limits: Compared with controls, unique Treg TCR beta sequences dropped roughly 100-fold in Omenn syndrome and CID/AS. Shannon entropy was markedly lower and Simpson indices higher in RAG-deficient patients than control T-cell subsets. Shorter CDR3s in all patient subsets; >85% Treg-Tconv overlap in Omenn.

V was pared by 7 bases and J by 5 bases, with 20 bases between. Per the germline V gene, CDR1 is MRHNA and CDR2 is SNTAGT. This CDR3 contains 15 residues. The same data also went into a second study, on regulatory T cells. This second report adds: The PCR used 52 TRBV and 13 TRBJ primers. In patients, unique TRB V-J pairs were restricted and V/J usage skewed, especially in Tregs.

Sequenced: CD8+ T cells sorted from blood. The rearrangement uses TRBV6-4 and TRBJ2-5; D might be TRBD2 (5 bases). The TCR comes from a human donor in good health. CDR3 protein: CASTLSRSGIETQYF. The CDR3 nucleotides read TGTGCCAGCACCCTCTCCCGGAGCGGCATTGAGACCCAGTACTTC.